This is a list of T cell receptor beta chains from one sample in a study of OX40 agonist ivuxolimab in advanced cancers. Repertoires were generated with immunoSEQ multiplex PCR, while TCRdb's copy carries only in-frame clones and drops some. The sample lists tens of thousands of clones, 85% occurring once. This material consisted of CD4+ or CD8+ T cells sorted from blood, taken in a trial of the OX40 agonist ivuxolimab. These receptors all come from an adult with an advanced solid tumor such as melanoma, head and neck, liver or kidney cancer. Both conserved end residues are part of each CDR3. The D gene is left open where the match is weak.

TRBJ2-3 - TRBV10-3 CAISESRDTQYF TGTGCCATCAGTGAGTCCAGGGATACGCAGTATTTT
TRBJ2-2 TRBD1 TRBV2 CASRRDRGPGELFF TGTGCCAGCAGGCGCGACAGGGGTCCCGGGGAGCTGTTTTTT
TRBJ2-7 TRBD1 TRBV6-5 CASRQGTDFYEQYF TGTGCCAGCAGGCAAGGGACAGACTTCTACGAGCAGTACTTC
TRBJ2-7 - TRBV27 CASSLSSGVREQYF TGTGCCAGCAGTTTATCGTCAGGGGTACGCGAGCAGTACTTC
TRBJ2-1 TRBD2 TRBV18 CASSPAGVGNNEQFF TGTGCCAGCTCACCCGCGGGAGTGGGTAACAATGAGCAGTTCTTC
TRBJ1-1 - TRBV6-4 CASSPSPGNTEAFF TGTGCCAGCAGCCCTTCCCCGGGGAACACTGAAGCTTTCTTT
TRBJ1-2 - TRBV9 CASSPSGPSTLGYTF TGTGCCAGCAGCCCTAGTGGGCCCAGCACACTCGGCTACACCTTC
TRBJ2-1 TRBD1 TRBV30 CAWSVLRGQKLLSYNEQFF TGTGCCTGGAGTGTACTGAGGGGACAGAAACTTCTCTCCTACAATGAGCAGTTCTTC
TRBJ1-1 TRBD1 TRBV6-5 CASRSDRGGKAFF TGTGCCAGCAGATCCGACAGGGGAGGTAAAGCTTTCTTT
TRBJ2-1 TRBD2 TRBV7-6 CASSDGGAWNEQFF TGTGCCAGCAGTGACGGGGGGGCCTGGAATGAGCAGTTCTTC
TRBJ1-5 - TRBV23-1 CASSQSSRGPKHF TGCGCCAGCAGTCAATCGAGCAGGGGACCGAAGCATTTT
TRBJ1-3 - TRBV9 CASSVAGSGNTIYF TGTGCCAGCAGCGTAGCGGGCTCTGGAAACACCATATATTTT
TRBJ1-5 - TRBV5-5 CASSLAPTLSNQPQHF TGTGCCAGCAGCTTGGCCCCGACTCTTAGCAATCAGCCCCAGCATTTT
TRBJ1-2 TRBD1 TRBV6-5 CASSTRQGGGYTF TGTGCCAGCAGTACCCGACAGGGCGGTGGCTACACCTTC
TRBJ1-4 - TRBV30 CAWTRGVSSEKLFF TGTGCCTGGACAAGAGGTGTTTCGTCGGAAAAACTGTTTTTT
TRBJ1-4 - TRBV7-6 CASSLSPLATNEKLFF TGTGCCAGCAGCTTATCGCCGCTTGCAACTAATGAAAAACTGTTTTTT
TRBJ2-7 TRBD2 TRBV6-6 CASCSTSGNSEQYF TGTGCCAGCTGTTCCACTAGCGGGAACAGCGAGCAGTACTTC
TRBJ2-7 TRBD1 TRBV7-3 CASSPQGAAAEQYF TGTGCCAGCAGCCCCCAGGGGGCAGCAGCCGAGCAGTACTTC
TRBJ2-2 - TRBV6-1 CASSAVSSTGELFF TGTGCCAGCAGTGCGGTCTCAAGCACCGGGGAGCTGTTTTTT
TRBJ2-2 - TRBV9 CASSVLTDGELFF TGTGCCAGCAGCGTCTTGACAGACGGGGAGCTGTTTTTT
TRBJ1-5 - TRBV6-1 CASRGNQPQHF TGTGCCAGCAGGGGGAATCAGCCCCAGCATTTT
TRBJ2-3 TRBD1 TRBV5-4 CASRRDRGTDTQYF TGTGCCAGCAGGCGGGACAGGGGGACAGATACGCAGTATTTT
TRBJ2-7 TRBD1 TRBV28 CASTLTGQGTYEQYF TGTGCCAGCACATTGACTGGACAGGGCACCTACGAGCAGTACTTC
TRBJ2-1 TRBD2 TRBV5-6 CASSTGTSGSSYNEQFF TGTGCTAGCAGCACCGGGACTAGCGGGAGTTCCTACAATGAGCAGTTCTTC